The rows below give T cell receptor beta chains drawn from one sample of a study of cytomegalovirus exposure and HLA in healthy donors. Clones were sequenced by immunoSEQ multiplex PCR, and TCRdb holds only the in-frame ones, with some missing. Altogether approximately 100,000 clones are present, 60% to 85% being singletons, with the ten largest covering about 5.2%. Specimen: PBMCs. These receptors all stem from a female donor in good health and CMV-seropositive. Each CDR3 is given without its conserved first and last residue. The order of the fields is CDR3 length, J gene, V gene, CDR3 protein.

13 | TRBJ2-2 | TRBV5-1 | ASTSGLQNTGELF
12 | TRBJ2-7 | TRBV28 | ASYPSGFSYEQY
13 | TRBJ2-1 | TRBV6-1 | ASGVDSGAYNEQF
12 | TRBJ2-7 | TRBV29-1 | SVEDSRRSSEQY
12 | TRBJ2-3 | TRBV5-8 | ASSLGQDTDTQY
13 | TRBJ2-3 | TRBV4-1 | ASSRLPTGTDTQY
11 | TRBJ1-1 | TRBV7-9 | ASSQQPNTEAF
13 | TRBJ1-1 | TRBV28 | ASSTQGTMNTEAF
11 | TRBJ2-1 | TRBV7-2 | ASSFAGFNEQF
11 | TRBJ1-2 | TRBV5-1 | ASSPGQSYGYT
11 | TRBJ1-1 | TRBV4-3 | ASSQTGSTEAF
18 | TRBJ2-3 | TRBV27 | ASSFPEASGRASYTDTQY
14 | TRBJ2-5 | TRBV7-9 | ASSPPSGGLSETQY
13 | TRBJ2-3 | TRBV28 | ASSFPSPSTDTQY
14 | TRBJ2-5 | TRBV7-3 | ASSLGGGAMGGTQY
13 | TRBJ1-3 | TRBV5-4 | ASSEYGRIGNTIY
10 | TRBJ2-7 | TRBV6-1 | ASGGRYYEQY
12 | TRBJ2-7 | TRBV5-1 | ASSPGGHAYEQY
15 | TRBJ2-1 | TRBV5-1 | ASSLSLAGGTYNEQF
9 | TRBJ1-2 | TRBV28 | ASELPGGYT
12 | TRBJ1-5 | TRBV5-5 | ASSPGQLNQPQH
12 | TRBJ2-1 | TRBV18 | ASSSTGSYNEQF
13 | TRBJ2-2 | TRBV6-1 | ASSRYREGTGELF
13 | TRBJ2-3 | TRBV29-1 | SVGPAGSGTDTQY
10 | TRBJ1-2 | TRBV18 | ASFSREQGYT
12 | TRBJ1-1 | TRBV29-1 | SAYRDRGFPEAF
13 | TRBJ2-1 | TRBV2 | ASSEGRDYYNEQF
12 | TRBJ1-1 | TRBV27 | ASSKPGSHVEAF
13 | TRBJ1-2 | TRBV6-6 | ASSSGTPSFGGYT
12 | TRBJ2-7 | TRBV11-2 | ASSLGQGAYEQY
12 | TRBJ2-1 | TRBV27 | ASSLLAEKNEQF
17 | TRBJ2-7 | TRBV18 | ASSPFRASQGGLVYEQY
13 | TRBJ2-7 | TRBV15 | ATSRGDRGNYEQY
12 | TRBJ1-2 | TRBV5-1 | ASSNGTGGTPTR
15 | TRBJ1-2 | TRBV5-1 | ASSLAPWETGWDGYT
11 | TRBJ2-7 | TRBV7-8 | ASSPGLAPEQY
10 | TRBJ2-7 | TRBV23-1 | ASTPRSAVLY
12 | TRBJ2-4 | TRBV9 | ASSQGQVGNIQY
16 | TRBJ2-3 | TRBV28 | ASSLSPGTSGSLDTQY
13 | TRBJ1-5 | TRBV6-5 | ASSPDRGGHQPRH
12 | TRBJ1-1 | TRBV7-8 | ASSLARGGTEAF
13 | TRBJ2-2 | TRBV2 | ASSDEGLNTGELF
15 | TRBJ1-5 | TRBV4-1 | ASSQLLLDRDNQPQH
12 | TRBJ2-7 | TRBV7-9 | ASSSGTGGHEQY
11 | TRBJ2-5 | TRBV2 | ASRPEGQETQY
10 | TRBJ2-3 | TRBV30 | AWAGVGDTQY
11 | TRBJ1-1 | TRBV28 | ASSLNPPREAF